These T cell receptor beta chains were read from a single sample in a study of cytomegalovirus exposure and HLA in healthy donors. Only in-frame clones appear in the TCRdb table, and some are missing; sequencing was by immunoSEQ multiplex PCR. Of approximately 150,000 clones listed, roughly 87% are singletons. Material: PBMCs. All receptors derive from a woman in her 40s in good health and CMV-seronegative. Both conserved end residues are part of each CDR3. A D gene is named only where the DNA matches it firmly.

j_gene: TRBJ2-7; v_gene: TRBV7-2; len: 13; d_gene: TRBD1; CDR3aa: CASSDRQGYEQYF; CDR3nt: TGTGCCAGCAGCGACCGACAGGGGTACGAGCAGTACTTC
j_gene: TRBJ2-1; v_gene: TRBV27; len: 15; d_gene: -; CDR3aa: CASSPRSKGVVEQFF; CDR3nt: TGTGCCAGCAGTCCAAGATCCAAGGGAGTCGTTGAGCAGTTCTTC
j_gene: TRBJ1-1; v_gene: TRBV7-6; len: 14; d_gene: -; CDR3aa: CASSPLPGNTEAFF; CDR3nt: TGTGCCAGCAGCCCGTTACCAGGGAACACTGAAGCTTTCTTT
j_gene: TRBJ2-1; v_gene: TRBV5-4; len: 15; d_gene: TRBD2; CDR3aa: CASTPAGREGYEQFF; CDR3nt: TGTGCCAGCACCCCAGCCGGGAGGGAAGGGTATGAGCAGTTCTTC
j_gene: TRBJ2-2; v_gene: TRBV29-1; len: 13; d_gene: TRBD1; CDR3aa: CSVDTGGTGELFF; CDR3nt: TGCAGCGTTGACACAGGGGGCACCGGGGAGCTGTTTTTT
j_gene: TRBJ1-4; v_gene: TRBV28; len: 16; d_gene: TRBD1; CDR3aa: CASSLWGGTGKEKLFF; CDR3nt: TGTGCCAGCAGTTTATGGGGGGGGACAGGGAAGGAAAAACTGTTTTTT
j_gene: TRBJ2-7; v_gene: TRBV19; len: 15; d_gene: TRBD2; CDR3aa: CASSTLAGGSYEQYF; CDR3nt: TGTGCCAGTAGTACCTTAGCGGGAGGTTCCTACGAGCAGTACTTC
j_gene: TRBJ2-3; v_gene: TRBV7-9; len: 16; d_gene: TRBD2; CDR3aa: CASSLVAGSLTDTQYF; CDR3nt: TGTGCCAGCAGCTTGGTAGCGGGGAGCCTCACAGATACGCAGTATTTT
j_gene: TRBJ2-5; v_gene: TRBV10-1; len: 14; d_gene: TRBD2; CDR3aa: CATSGLAGSETQYF; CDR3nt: TGCGCCACCTCGGGACTAGCGGGATCAGAGACCCAGTACTTC
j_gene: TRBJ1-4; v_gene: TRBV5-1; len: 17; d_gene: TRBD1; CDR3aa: CASSSGTGTRNGEKLFF; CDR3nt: TGCGCCAGCAGCTCCGGGACAGGGACTCGGAATGGTGAAAAACTGTTTTTT
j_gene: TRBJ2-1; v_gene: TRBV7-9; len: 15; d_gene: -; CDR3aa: CASSLGWQMGRGSIF; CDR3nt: TGTGCCAGCAGCTTAGGATGGCAAATGGGGCGCGGTTCGATCTTC
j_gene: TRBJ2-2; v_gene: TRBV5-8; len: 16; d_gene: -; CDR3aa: CASSFPHPANTGELFF; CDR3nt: TGTGCCAGCAGCTTTCCCCACCCGGCGAACACCGGGGAGCTGTTTTTT
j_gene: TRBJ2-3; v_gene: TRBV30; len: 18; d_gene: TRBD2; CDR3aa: CAWTLKVLTSGLWNTQYF; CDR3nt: TGTGCCTGGACGCTTAAGGTCCTTACTAGCGGTCTGTGGAATACGCAGTATTTT
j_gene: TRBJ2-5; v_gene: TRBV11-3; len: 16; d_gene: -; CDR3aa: CASSLVVQRFQETQYF; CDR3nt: TGTGCCAGCAGCTTAGTGGTCCAGCGGTTCCAAGAGACCCAGTACTTC
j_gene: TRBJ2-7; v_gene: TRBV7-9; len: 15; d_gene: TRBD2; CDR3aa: CASSRLGLVSLEQYF; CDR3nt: TGTGCCAGCAGCCGACTGGGACTAGTCTCTCTCGAGCAGTACTTC
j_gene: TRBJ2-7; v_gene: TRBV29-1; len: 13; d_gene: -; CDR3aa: CSVAGTYAREQYF; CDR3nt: TGCAGCGTTGCCGGGACATACGCCCGGGAGCAGTACTTC